One and the same sample provided the 9 T cell receptor beta chains below, sequenced in a study of T cells in Graves' hyperthyroidism and ophthalmopathy. There were TCR beta CDR3 regions amplified from RNA transcripts. HTBI primers were employed in a first-round RT-PCR of the TCR CDR3. TCRdb re-analysed the multiplex PCR reads in MiXCR, keeping a single row per CDR3 protein. The sample yields around 560,000 distinct CDR3 sequences, roughly 17% seen once. The sequenced material came from blood. The receptors originated from a woman younger than 30 with Graves' hyperthyroidism.

The genes are TRBV3-1 and TRBJ2-1; 7 bases are a match to TRBD1. CDR1 LGHDT and CDR2 YNNKEL come from the germline V gene (reference sequence). J lost 4 bases, V lost 3 bases, and 6 bases had no gene match. This CDR3 is built from 15 residues. The CDR3 DNA follows: TGTGCCAGCAGCCACCTCGAGACAGGGTACAATGAGCAGTTCTTC. Encoded protein: CASSHLETGYNEQFF.

This clonotype has a count of ten or more. This sequence joins TRBV2 and TRBJ2-1, with 10 bases lining up with TRBD1. V lost 8 bases to trimming and J lost 6 bases; unmatched junction nucleotides: 7. CDR1 and CDR2 from the germline V gene are SNHLY and FYNNEI. The CDR3 is made up of 14 amino acids. CDR3 loop: CASRGTGAINEQFF. In DNA form, the CDR3 reads TGTGCCAGCCGTGGGACAGGGGCAATCAATGAGCAGTTCTTC.

The rearrangement joins TRBV5-1 to TRBJ2-3, with 8 bases that match TRBD1. Looked up from germline, CDR1 is SGHRS and CDR2 is YFSETQ. There are 15 residues in the CDR3. V shed 2 bases, J shed 6 bases, and the junction held 8 bases outside the gene matches. CDR3 protein: CASSFPDRALDTQYF. DNA for the CDR3: TGCGCCAGCAGCTTCCCGGACAGGGCCTTGGATACGCAGTATTTT.

J is TRBJ1-3 and V is TRBV29-1, with TRBD1 as a possible D gene (5 bases). CDR1 is SQVTM and CDR2 is ANQGSEA in the germline V gene. Trimming stripped 7 bases from V and 2 bases from J, with 15 bases between. CDR3 length: 14 amino acids. CDR3 loop: CSAGRMGTGNTIYF. DNA for the CDR3: TGCAGCGCGGGGCGGATGGGGACTGGAAACACCATATATTTT.

This clonotype was seen at least ten times. The chain joins TRBV3-1 to TRBJ1-1; tentative D call: TRBD1 (6 bases). CDR1 is LGHDT and CDR2 is YNNKEL in the germline V gene (reference sequence). CDR3 size: 13 residues. Deletions cut 1 base from V and 8 bases from J, with 11 bases between. The CDR3 is CASSQVGGTEAFF. The CDR3 DNA sequence: TGTGCCAGCAGCCAAGTCGGGGGGACAGAAGCTTTCTTT.

The chain employs TRBV9 and TRBJ2-1, with a weak D call TRBD1 (5 bases). The CDR3 extends over 17 amino acids. Germline-derived CDR1 and CDR2 are SGDLS and YYNGEE. The V end lost 7 bases, the J end lost 3 bases, and 23 bases lay between the germline ends. DNA of the CDR3: TGTGCCAGCGCTCTGGGCCAGGGATCACCGGACTACAATGAGCAGTTCTTC. It is translated as CASALGQGSPDYNEQFF.

This chain connects TRBV7-2 to TRBJ2-5; D gene ambiguous. From germline, CDR1 is SGHTA and CDR2 FQGNSA. V shed 4 bases and J shed 2 bases, with 5 bases lying between them. This CDR3 is built from 12 residues. The CDR3 coding sequence is TGTGCCAGCAGCTACCAGCAAGAGACCCAGTACTTC. Amino acid sequence: CASSYQQETQYF.

A word on this clonotype: This may arise from a read error, as a much more abundant clone is one base away. The chain uses TRBV11-2 and TRBJ2-5; weak D call: TRBD2 (6 bases). Germline CDR1 reads SGHAT; CDR2 reads FQNNGV. The CDR3 is 16 amino acids. The ends were cut back, 4 bases at V and 2 bases at J, with 17 bases in the middle. CDR3 sequence: CASSSGVAVIQETQYF. CDR3 in DNA: TGTGCCAGCAGCTCCGGGGTAGCGGTAATACAAGAGACCCAGTACTTC. Combining the CDR3 with reference TRBV11-2 and TRBJ2-5 gives the whole variable domain EAGVAQSPRYKIIEKRQSVAFWCNPISGHATLYWYQQILGQGPKLLIQFQNNGVVDDSQLPKDRFSAERLKGVDSTLKIQPAKLEDSAVYLCASSSGVAVIQETQYFGPGTRLLVL.

CDR3 sequence: CASNPRWTAGNQPQHF. CDR3 coding DNA: TGTGCCAGCAACCCCAGGTGGACAGCCGGGAATCAGCCCCAGCATTTT. The rearrangement uses TRBV7-2 and TRBJ1-5; D is possibly TRBD1 (6 bases). CDR1 is SGHTA and CDR2 is FQGNSA in the germline V gene. Trimming shortened V by 7 bases and J by 4 bases, and 20 bases separated the two germline ends. CDR3 length: 16 amino acids.